This T cell receptor (beta chain) stems from a study of cytomegalovirus exposure and HLA in healthy donors. The study, taken as a whole, reports: Altogether, 164 TCR beta chains were recorded as cytomegalovirus-associated.

The PCR made use of 60 Vbeta and 13 Jbeta primers. This table comes from immunoSEQ multiplex PCR, and its TCRdb copy is limited to in-frame clones, with some not included. Among about 180,000 clones listed, around 80% were seen once. For this clone: The antigen is unknown.

V lost 1 base and J 4 bases, leaving 17 bases between the germline ends. CDR1 and CDR2 (germline): MGHDK, SYGVNS. This CDR3 is built from 16 residues. Sequenced: PBMCs. This TCR came from a girl between 10 and 17 years old in good health and CMV-seropositive. The chain combines TRBV25-1 with TRBJ2-7; D is perhaps TRBD1 (6 bases). The CDR3 sequence: CASSEFPDSTGYEQYF. The CDR3 DNA reads as TGTGCCAGCAGTGAATTTCCGGACAGTACCGGTTACGAGCAGTACTTC.